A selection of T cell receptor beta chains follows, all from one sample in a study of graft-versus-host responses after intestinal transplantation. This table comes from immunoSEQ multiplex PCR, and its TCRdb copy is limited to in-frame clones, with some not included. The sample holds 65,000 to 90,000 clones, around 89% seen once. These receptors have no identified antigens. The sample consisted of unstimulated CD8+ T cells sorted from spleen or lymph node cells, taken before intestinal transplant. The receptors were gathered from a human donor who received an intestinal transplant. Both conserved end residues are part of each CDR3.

CATSPGTVRGNEKLFF	TRBV15	TRBJ1-4
CASSSGLNYNEQFF	TRBV7-6	TRBJ2-1
CASSYEPPPRAGELFF	TRBV6-5	TRBJ2-2
CARSQDNEQFF	TRBV2	TRBJ2-1
CASSLWLLDRQETQYF	TRBV28	TRBJ2-5
CASSSGQGETQYF	TRBV5-4	TRBJ2-5
CASSGLLGLPVWSTDTQYF	TRBV2	TRBJ2-3
CASSIQGLETQYF	TRBV2	TRBJ2-5
CASSKVGFRGHDIQYF	TRBV21-1	TRBJ2-4
CASSHYPGEEATEAFF	TRBV5-1	TRBJ1-1
CASSVASGPLSYNEQFF	TRBV9	TRBJ2-1